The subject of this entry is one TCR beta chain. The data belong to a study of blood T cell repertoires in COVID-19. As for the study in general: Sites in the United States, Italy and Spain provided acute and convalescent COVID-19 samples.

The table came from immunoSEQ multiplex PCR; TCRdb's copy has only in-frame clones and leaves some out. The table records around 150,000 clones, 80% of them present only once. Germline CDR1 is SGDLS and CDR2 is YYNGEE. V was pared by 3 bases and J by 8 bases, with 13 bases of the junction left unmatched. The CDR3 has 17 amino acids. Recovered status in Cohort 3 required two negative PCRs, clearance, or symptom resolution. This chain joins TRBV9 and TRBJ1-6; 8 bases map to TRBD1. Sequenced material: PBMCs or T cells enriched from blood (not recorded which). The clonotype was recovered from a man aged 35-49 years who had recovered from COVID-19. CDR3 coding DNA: TGTGCCAGCAGCGATCCCACTACCGGGACAGGATATTCACCCCTCCACTTT. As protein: CASSDPTTGTGYSPLHF.